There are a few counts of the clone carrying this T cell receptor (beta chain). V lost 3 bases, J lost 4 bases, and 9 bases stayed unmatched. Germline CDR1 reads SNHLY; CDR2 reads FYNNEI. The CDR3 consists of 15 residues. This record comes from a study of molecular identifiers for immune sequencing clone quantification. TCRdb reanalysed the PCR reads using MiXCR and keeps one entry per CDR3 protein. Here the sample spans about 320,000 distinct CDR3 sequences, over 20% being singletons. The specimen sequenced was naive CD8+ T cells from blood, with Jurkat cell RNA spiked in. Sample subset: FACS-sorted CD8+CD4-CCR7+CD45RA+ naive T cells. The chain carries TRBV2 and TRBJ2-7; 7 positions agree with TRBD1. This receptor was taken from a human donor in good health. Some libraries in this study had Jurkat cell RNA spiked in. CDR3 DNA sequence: TGTGCCAGCAGTGAGAGGACAGGACCACCGTACGAGCAGTACTTC. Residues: CASSERTGPPYEQYF.